What follows are 28 T cell receptor beta chains derived from one specimen sequenced in a study of T-cell reconstitution after alpha-beta-depleted transplantation in children. Library preparation (for TCRbeta) was performed with unique molecular identifiers. TCRdb called the PCR reads again in MiXCR, with one record for every CDR3 protein. The sample shows a few hundred thousand distinct CDR3 sequences, more than 20% of them seen only once. The sample was PBMCs, mostly from graft donor cells, taken 180 days after TCRalphabeta/CD19-depleted stem cell transplant. All receptors come from a male patient younger than 18 who had a stem cell transplant for acute lymphoblastic leukemia, so the T cells may come from the graft donor.

This chain uses TRBV2 with TRBJ2-3, with 10 bases that match TRBD2. V was clipped by 5 bases and J by 5 bases; unmatched bases: 10. Germline V gives CDR1 SNHLY, CDR2 FYNNEI. This CDR3 contains 16 residues. The CDR3 DNA sequence: TGTGCCAGCAGTCAGGGGCTAGCGGGAGCCCAAGATACGCAGTATTTT. It specifies CASSQGLAGAQDTQYF.

The V and J genes are TRBV12-3 or TRBV12-4 and TRBJ1-1, with a weak D call TRBD1 (6 bases). The CDR3 runs to 13 residues. V was shortened by 8 bases and J by 1 base, with 11 bases between the two germline ends. The CDR3, as DNA: TGTGCCAGCGTGGGACATCCGAACACTGAAGCTTTCTTT. Encoded protein: CASVGHPNTEAFF.

This clonotype was detected a few times. The chain is built from TRBV9 and TRBJ1-3; D is possibly TRBD1 (6 bases). Trimming stripped 4 bases from V and 0 bases from J, with 14 bases between. Germline V CDR1 and CDR2: SGDLS, YYNGEE. This CDR3 spans 16 amino acids. The CDR3 DNA reads TGTGCCAGCAGCTTCCGGGACACCAGCTCTGGAAACACCATATATTTT. Encoded protein: CASSFRDTSSGNTIYF.

This clonotype has only a few counts. The V call is TRBV10-3, the J call TRBJ1-2; D is ambiguous. V lost 4 bases to trimming and J lost 5 bases, with 5 bases between them. CDR3 length equals 11 residues. Germline CDR1 is ENHRY and CDR2 is SYGVKD. CDR3 in amino acids: CAISAGYGYTF. DNA for the CDR3: TGTGCCATCAGTGCCGGGTATGGCTACACCTTC.

There are a few counts of this clonotype. V is TRBV11-2 and J is TRBJ2-7; D is unresolved. V was trimmed by 1 base and J by 3 bases, leaving 13 bases between them. Looked up from germline, CDR1 is SGHAT and CDR2 is FQNNGV. The CDR3 totals 15 residues. CDR3 region: CASSLGAWALYEQYF. As DNA, the CDR3 is TGTGCCAGCAGCTTAGGGGCATGGGCCCTCTACGAGCAGTACTTC.

This clonotype was seen more than once but under ten times. This chain joins TRBV29-1 and TRBJ2-3, with 9 bases lining up with TRBD2. CDR1 is SQVTM, CDR2 ANQGSEA, per germline. The CDR3 contains 14 residues. The V and J ends lost 4 bases and 6 bases, in that order; junction bases with no gene match: 8. The CDR3 spells CSVVRLAGTDTQYF. Written as DNA, the CDR3 is TGCAGCGTTGTTCGGCTAGCGGGAACCGATACGCAGTATTTT.

The genes are TRBV5-1 and TRBJ2-5; possibly TRBD1 for D (6 bases). Trimming left V 0 bases short and J 0 bases short, with 18 bases between. The CDR3 loop spans 18 amino acids. The V gene's germline CDR1 is SGHRS and CDR2 YFSETQ. CDR3 bases: TGCGCCAGCAGCTTGGGAGACAGGCTAGGGACGTACCAAGAGACCCAGTACTTC. Protein product: CASSLGDRLGTYQETQYF.

There are a few counts of this clonotype. This chain uses TRBV4-2 with TRBJ2-5; weak D call: TRBD2 (5 bases). Looked up from germline, CDR1 is LGHNA and CDR2 is YNFKEQ. V lost 3 bases and J 4 bases, leaving 15 bases between the germline ends. The CDR3 sequence is 15 residues long. The DNA of the CDR3 is TGTGCCAGCAGCCAGTTGAACCGGGGTAGAGAGACCCAGTACTTC. This encodes CASSQLNRGRETQYF.

This clonotype was observed a handful of times. The chain carries TRBV5-6 and TRBJ2-1; D not certain. The germline V gene has CDR1 SGHDT and CDR2 YYEEEE. This CDR3 is built from 16 residues. Trimming removed 0 bases at V and 8 bases at J, with 18 bases between. The CDR3 region has the DNA TGTGCCAGCAGCTTGGCCACTCCTCCGTTAAGGGATGAGCAGTTCTTC. Translated, it gives CASSLATPPLRDEQFF.

This clonotype was seen a few times. The chain carries TRBV9 and TRBJ2-1; 11 nucleotides agree with TRBD2. CDR3 length equals 17 residues. CDR1 SGDLS and CDR2 YYNGEE come from the germline V gene. V lost 3 bases and J lost 2; bases outside the gene matches: 7. CDR3 bases: TGTGCCAGCAGCGGGCCCCAGGGACTAGCGGCCTACAATGAGCAGTTCTTC. This gives the protein CASSGPQGLAAYNEQFF.

This clonotype was counted a few times. This chain joins TRBV25-1 and TRBJ2-5, with a possible D match to TRBD2 (6 bases). Germline CDR1 and CDR2: MGHDK and SYGVNS. This CDR3 has 14 amino acids. V was clipped by 7 bases and J by 4 bases, with 16 bases between them. CDR3 region: CASTGLRGAETQYF. The CDR3 nucleotides read TGTGCCAGCACGGGACTTCGAGGGGCAGAGACCCAGTACTTC.

There are a few counts of this clonotype. The chain links TRBV7-2 to TRBJ1-1; tentatively, D is TRBD1 (5 bases). Germline CDR1 is SGHTA and CDR2 is FQGNSA. This CDR3 comprises 16 residues. V lost 2 bases and J lost 2, with 15 bases in between. Here the CDR3 reads CASSLKRERGNTEAFF. In DNA, the CDR3 is TGTGCCAGCAGCTTAAAAAGGGAAAGGGGTAACACTGAAGCTTTCTTT. The entire variable domain, with the rest obtained from reference TRBV7-2 and TRBJ1-1, is as follows: GAGVSQSPSNKVTEKGKDVELRCDPISGHTALYWYRQSLGQGLEFLIYFQGNSAPDKSGLPSDRFSAERTGGSVSTLTIQRTQQEDSAVYLCASSLKRERGNTEAFFGQGTRLTVV.

This clonotype was picked up a small number of times. The rearrangement links TRBV6-2 or TRBV6-3 to TRBJ2-3, with D maybe TRBD2 (5 bases). Trimming removed 1 base at V and 7 bases at J, with 12 bases between. The CDR3 sequence is 14 residues long. Germline loops: CDR1 MNHEY, CDR2 SVGEGT. For the CDR3, the DNA is TGTGCCAGCAGTTACTACGGGAACCTAAATACGCAGTATTTT. Protein sequence: CASSYYGNLNTQYF.

This clonotype was seen repeatedly, ten times or more. The CDR3 DNA reads as TGCGCCAGCAGAAGAAGGACAGGGCAAGAGACCCAGTACTTC. It specifies CASRRRTGQETQYF. This chain connects TRBV5-1 to TRBJ2-5; 8 bases align to TRBD1. Trimming removed 5 bases from V and 2 bases from J; junction bases left unmatched: 5. The germline V gene has CDR1 SGHRS and CDR2 YFSETQ. There are 14 residues in the CDR3.

The J gene is TRBJ2-7, the V gene TRBV4-2, with TRBD2 matching 7 bases. CDR3 length: 16 residues. V dropped 3 bases and J dropped 2; count of bases not matched to a gene: 10. From germline, CDR1 is LGHNA and CDR2 YNFKEQ. CDR3 DNA: TGTGCCAGCAGCCAGGAAGCGGCGGGAGCACCCTACGAGCAGTACTTC. Its translation: CASSQEAAGAPYEQYF.

The chain links TRBV5-1 to TRBJ2-7, with D tentatively TRBD1 or TRBD2 (5 bases each). Trimming stripped 0 bases from V and 2 bases from J, with 12 bases between. The CDR3 is 15 residues long. The germline V gene has CDR1 SGHRS and CDR2 YFSETQ. DNA for the CDR3: TGCGCCAGCAGCTTGGCCCCCGGGGCCACCTACGAGCAGTACTTC. This gives the protein CASSLAPGATYEQYF.

The V call is TRBV9, the J call TRBJ1-5; a weak D match, TRBD1 (6 bases). Germline V lookup: CDR1 SGDLS, CDR2 YYNGEE. The CDR3 has 15 amino acids. V gave up 0 bases and J gave up 0 bases, with 7 bases separating them. The CDR3 region has the DNA TGTGCCAGCAGCGTAGGCAGGGGTAGCAATCAGCCCCAGCATTTT. Protein sequence: CASSVGRGSNQPQHF. Based on the CDR3 plus reference TRBV9 and TRBJ1-5, the full variable domain is DSGVTQTPKHLITATGQRVTLRCSPRSGDLSVYWYQQSLDQGLQFLIQYYNGEERAKGNILERFSAQQFPDLHSELNLSSLELGDSALYFCASSVGRGSNQPQHFGDGTRLSIL.

This clonotype was observed a few times. V is TRBV11-2 and J is TRBJ2-5; TRBD1 matches at 8 bases. Losses at the gene ends were 5 bases for V and 5 bases for J; bases not matched to a gene: 13. Germline V gene sequence: CDR1 SGHAT, CDR2 FQNNGV. The length of the CDR3 is 16 residues. CDR3 in DNA: TGTGCCAGCAGCCTAGGGGGGCAGGGGGCCTGGGAGACCCAGTACTTC. Protein sequence: CASSLGGQGAWETQYF.

This clonotype came up a few times. The V gene is TRBV28, the J gene TRBJ1-1; 12 nucleotides agree with TRBD1. The germline CDR1 and CDR2 sequences are MDHEN and SYDVKM. The ends lost 6 bases at V and 1 base at J; junction bases unmatched: 3. This CDR3 spans 15 amino acids. The CDR3 DNA reads as TGTGCCAGCAGCCGGGACAGGGGGCGGAACACTGAAGCTTTCTTT. It yields the protein CASSRDRGRNTEAFF.

The J gene is TRBJ2-7, the V gene TRBV24-1, with 16 bases lining up with TRBD2. The CDR3 is 17 amino acids. Germline V CDR1 and CDR2: KGHDR, SFDVKD. V lost 1 base to trimming and J lost 4 bases; unmatched junction nucleotides: 3. The CDR3, as DNA: TGTGCCACCAGTGATTTACGGGGACTAGCGGGAGGGTACGAGCAGTACTTC. Its protein is CATSDLRGLAGGYEQYF.

In this sample, this clonotype turned up a few times. The chain uses TRBV7-9 and TRBJ1-2; possible D gene TRBD1, 6 bases. Trimming shortened V by 2 bases and J by 8 bases, and 15 bases separated the two germline ends. The CDR3 consists of 14 residues. Germline CDR1 and CDR2: SEHNR and FQNEAQ (reference sequence). CDR3 sequence: CASSLFYREEGYTF. CDR3 bases: TGTGCCAGCAGCTTATTTTACAGGGAGGAAGGCTACACCTTC.

The V and J genes are TRBV5-1 and TRBJ1-1, with D perhaps TRBD1 (5 bases). The CDR3 is 15 amino acids. Germline CDR1 and CDR2: SGHRS and YFSETQ. Trimming removed 4 bases at V and 1 base at J, with 14 bases between. CDR3 DNA sequence: TGCGCCAGCAGCGGCGGGGCTCTTCAGAACACTGAAGCTTTCTTT. Its protein is CASSGGALQNTEAFF.

This clonotype was counted only a few times. This chain uses TRBV6-1 with TRBJ2-7; 7 positions match TRBD2. V was clipped by 5 bases and J by 4 bases; unmatched bases: 11. CDR1 MNHNS and CDR2 SASEGT come from the germline V gene. The CDR3 totals 15 residues. DNA for the CDR3: TGTGCCAGCAGTCCCCCGCGCGGGAGACATTACGAGCAGTACTTC. It is translated as CASSPPRGRHYEQYF.

This clonotype has more than one count but fewer than ten. The chain links TRBV4-2 to TRBJ2-7, with TRBD1 identical over 7 bases. There are 14 residues in the CDR3. Germline assignment: CDR1 LGHNA and CDR2 YNFKEQ. V lost 2 bases to trimming and J lost 6 bases; unmatched junction nucleotides: 7. The CDR3 loop is CASSQLKTGLEQYF. In nucleotides, the CDR3 is TGTGCCAGCAGCCAACTTAAGACAGGGCTCGAGCAGTACTTC.

V is TRBV2 and J is TRBJ2-1; 12 bases fit TRBD1. Germline-derived CDR1 and CDR2 are SNHLY and FYNNEI. The V and J ends lost 3 bases and 7 bases, in that order; junction bases with no gene match: 7. The CDR3 extends over 16 amino acids. The CDR3 nucleotides read TGTGCCAGCAGTGATAGGGGACAGGGGGCTTATAATGAGCAGTTCTTC. This encodes CASSDRGQGAYNEQFF.

In this sample, this clonotype turned up a few times. The V gene is TRBV7-3, the J gene TRBJ1-5, with D uncertain. CDR3 size: 17 residues. V lost 5 bases to trimming and J lost 1 base, with 18 bases between them. CDR1 SGHTA and CDR2 FQGTGA come from the germline V gene. CDR3 nucleotides: TGTGCCAGCAGCCCCCCGGACGCGGGAATGAGCAATCAGCCCCAGCATTTT. This encodes CASSPPDAGMSNQPQHF.

This clonotype was recorded a few times. The chain employs TRBV27 and TRBJ1-2; weak D call: TRBD1 (6 bases). V lost 6 bases, J lost 5 bases, and 22 bases lay in between. This CDR3 spans 16 amino acids. CDR1 is MNHEY and CDR2 is SMNVEV in the germline V gene (reference sequence). Here the CDR3 reads CASSNGTLRSNYGYTF. The CDR3 DNA sequence: TGTGCCAGCAGCAACGGGACACTGAGGAGTAATTATGGCTACACCTTC.

There are many counts of this clonotype. The chain employs TRBV5-1 and TRBJ1-6; the D is unclear. This CDR3 has 16 residues. Germline values: CDR1 SGHRS, CDR2 YFSETQ. V lost 4 bases, J lost 5 bases, and 16 bases lay in between. The CDR3 bases are TGCGCCAGCAGCCCCCGCTCCCCAGCGGATAATTCACCCCTCCACTTT. Translating gives CASSPRSPADNSPLHF.